Below are 30 T cell receptor beta chains sequenced from a single sample in a study of response to subunit inactivated influenza vaccine. TCRdb called the RT-PCR reads again in MiXCR, with one record for every CDR3 protein. The top ten hold 9.5% to 13% of the sample, which has around 790,000 distinct CDR3 sequences, around 20% seen once. The sample consisted of PBMCs from blood, taken roughly 5 days after vaccination. The receptors stem from a man aged 45-60 years who received an inactivated influenza vaccine.

This clonotype appeared a few times. J is TRBJ2-1 and V is TRBV12-3 or TRBV12-4; D may correspond to TRBD1 or TRBD2 (5 bases each). V was trimmed by 6 bases and J by 2 bases, leaving 17 bases between them. The CDR3 runs 16 residues. The CDR3 bases are TGTGCCAGCAGCCAAAAATACAAGGGACCCTACAATGAGCAGTTCTTC. It yields the protein CASSQKYKGPYNEQFF.

This clonotype has more than one count but fewer than ten. DNA for the CDR3: TGTGCCAGCAGCCAATCGGCGGGAGGAGGTGAGCAGTACTTC. Protein sequence: CASSQSAGGGEQYF. This chain links TRBV16 with TRBJ2-7; 8 bases are shared with TRBD2. V lost 0 bases, J lost 7 bases, and 5 bases stayed unmatched. Germline CDR1 KGHSY, CDR2 FQNENV. The CDR3 runs to 14 residues.

V is TRBV10-3 and J is TRBJ2-1; 9 bases map to TRBD2. This CDR3 has 15 amino acids. J was trimmed by 8 bases and V by 7 bases; bases with no gene match: 12. CDR1 and CDR2 (germline): ENHRY, SYGVKD. CDR3 sequence (DNA): TGTGCCATCAAAGGAATAGCGGGAGCAGGCGATGAGCAGTTCTTC. The encoded protein is CAIKGIAGAGDEQFF.

This chain connects TRBV7-9 to TRBJ2-7; D possibly corresponds to TRBD1 (6 bases). The CDR3 consists of 14 residues. V lost 1 base and J lost 5, with 12 bases in between. Germline V CDR1 and CDR2: SEHNR, FQNEAQ (reference sequence). The CDR3 DNA reads as TGTGCCAGCAGCTTAGATGGGGGCCTCGACGAGCAGTACTTC. This codes for CASSLDGGLDEQYF.

The table lists this clonotype with a few counts. The chain is built from TRBV5-6 and TRBJ2-5; 9 nucleotides line up with TRBD1. The trim removed 2 bases at V and 5 bases at J, leaving 4 bases unmatched. The CDR3 is made up of 14 amino acids. Germline assignment: CDR1 SGHDT and CDR2 YYEEEE. DNA for the CDR3: TGTGCCAGCAGCTTAAACAGGGGGCGGGAGACCCAGTACTTC. This sequence encodes CASSLNRGRETQYF.

At least ten counts were recorded for this clonotype. The chain carries TRBV28 and TRBJ2-1; 11 bases align to TRBD2. The germline V gene encodes CDR1 MDHEN and CDR2 SYDVKM. V gave up 2 bases and J gave up 7 bases; unmatched junction bases: 4. This CDR3 comprises 15 residues. The CDR3 DNA sequence: TGTGCCAGCAGTTTAATAGCGGGAGGGCTTAATGAGCAGTTCTTC. Protein: CASSLIAGGLNEQFF.

Only a few counts were recorded for this clonotype. The CDR3 DNA reads TGCAGTGCTAGTTACGGGGTTGGCACTGAAGCTTTCTTT. This translates into CSASYGVGTEAFF. The rearrangement uses TRBV20-1 and TRBJ1-1; D unresolved. V gave up 3 bases and J gave up 4 bases, with 12 bases separating them. This CDR3 region has 13 residues. CDR1 and CDR2 (germline): DFQATT, SNEGSKA (reference sequence).

The J gene is TRBJ2-2, the V gene TRBV7-2, with 11 bases that match TRBD2. After removal of 10 bases from V and 5 bases from J, the junction contained 6 bases not matched to a gene. Germline V lookup: CDR1 SGHTA, CDR2 FQGNSA. CDR3 length: 14 amino acids. This CDR3 is CATRLAGSTGELFF. The CDR3 DNA follows: TGTGCCACTCGACTAGCGGGGTCTACCGGGGAGCTGTTTTTT.

This clonotype was counted between two and nine times. The rearrangement links TRBV20-1 to TRBJ2-3; 10 bases align to TRBD2. The V and J ends lost 4 bases and 2 bases, in that order; junction bases with no gene match: 6. CDR1 DFQATT and CDR2 SNEGSKA come from the germline V gene (reference sequence). CDR3 length: 15 amino acids. The DNA of the CDR3 is TGCAGTGCTAAAAGGACTAGCGGAAACACAGATACGCAGTATTTT. It yields the protein CSAKRTSGNTDTQYF.

V and J are TRBV3-1 and TRBJ2-3; 10 nucleotides align to TRBD1. CDR1 and CDR2 from the germline V gene are LGHDT and YNNKEL (reference sequence). The ends lost 0 bases at V and 0 bases at J; junction bases unmatched: 6. CDR3 size: 18 residues. DNA of the CDR3: TGTGCCAGCAGCCAAGATGTTTGGGACAGGGGAAGCACAGATACGCAGTATTTT. Translation gives CASSQDVWDRGSTDTQYF.

The sample holds many counts of this clonotype. The chain combines TRBV20-1 with TRBJ2-1; D call uncertain. Trimming took 2 bases from V and 6 from J, leaving 2 bases between them. Per the germline V gene, CDR1 is DFQATT and CDR2 is SNEGSKA (reference sequence). CDR3 size: 10 residues. DNA for the CDR3: TGCAGTGCTAGATCCAATGAGCAGTTCTTC. It specifies CSARSNEQFF.

Here the CDR3 reads CATSRDRGLRPSGAYEQYF. In nucleotides, the CDR3 is TGTGCCACCAGCAGAGATCGCGGCTTGAGGCCTAGCGGGGCCTACGAGCAGTACTTC. This chain joins TRBV15 and TRBJ2-7; 9 bases match TRBD2. Germline trimming cut 0 bases from V and 2 bases from J; bases unmatched to any gene: 14. The germline V gene has CDR1 LNHNV and CDR2 YYDKDF (reference sequence). This CDR3 contains 19 residues.

The chain is built from TRBV18 and TRBJ2-3, with 8 nucleotides matching TRBD1. Germline CDR1 reads KGHSH; CDR2 reads LQKENI. Trimming at V came to 2 bases and at J to 4 bases, leaving 5 bases not matched to a gene. CDR3 length equals 15 residues. The chain's CDR3 is CASSPGQGSADTQYF. The CDR3 DNA sequence: TGTGCCAGCTCACCAGGACAGGGTTCCGCAGATACGCAGTATTTT.

The V and J genes are TRBV6-1 and TRBJ2-1, with D hard to call. Germline V gene lookup returns CDR1 MNHNS and CDR2 SASEGT. The CDR3 length is 14 residues. Trimming took 6 bases from V and 0 from J, leaving 9 bases between them. Written as DNA, the CDR3 is TGTGCCAGCAGGACCGCTCCCTCCTACAATGAGCAGTTCTTC. Protein product: CASRTAPSYNEQFF.

This clonotype occurred a few times. The rearrangement uses TRBV7-2 and TRBJ2-3, with unresolved D. The CDR3 consists of 15 residues. V lost 1 base, J lost 4 bases, and 12 bases lay in between. Per germline, CDR1 SGHTA and CDR2 FQGNSA. The CDR3: CASSLDLGRADTQYF. The CDR3 nucleotides are TGTGCCAGCAGCTTAGATCTTGGGCGTGCAGATACGCAGTATTTT.

V is TRBV6-2 or TRBV6-3 and J is TRBJ2-2; 12 bases are shared with TRBD2. The CDR3 has 20 amino acids. V trimming: 1 base; J trimming: 2 bases; junction bases outside the gene matches: 11. Germline CDR1 and CDR2: MNHEY and SVGEGT. This chain's CDR3 is CASSYYWTSGTLENTGELFF. As DNA, the CDR3 is TGTGCCAGCAGTTACTATTGGACTAGCGGGACCCTGGAAAACACCGGGGAGCTGTTTTTT.

The genes are TRBV4-3 and TRBJ2-2; 14 bases map to TRBD2. There are 18 residues in the CDR3. J gave up 5 bases and V 4 bases, and 9 bases lay outside the gene matches. Looked up from germline, CDR1 is LGHNA and CDR2 is YSLEER. The CDR3 loop is CASSRGLAGGAGTGELFF. CDR3 DNA: TGCGCCAGCAGCCGCGGACTAGCGGGAGGCGCTGGGACCGGGGAGCTGTTTTTT.

This clonotype was seen once. V usage is TRBV6-2 or TRBV6-3 and J usage is TRBJ2-3; possible D gene TRBD1, 5 bases. The V gene's germline CDR1 is MNHEY and CDR2 SVGEGT. This CDR3 is built from 15 residues. The V gene lost 2 bases and the J gene lost 0 bases, with 9 bases spanning the gap. The CDR3 reads CASSYGASSTDTQYF. CDR3 coding DNA: TGTGCCAGCAGTTACGGGGCCTCTAGCACAGATACGCAGTATTTT.

This clonotype was found a few times. The rearrangement joins TRBV20-1 to TRBJ2-1; TRBD2 matches at 8 bases. Germline V gene sequence: CDR1 DFQATT, CDR2 SNEGSKA (reference sequence). The CDR3 loop spans 15 amino acids. J lost 2 bases, V lost 3 bases, and 6 bases had no gene match. In DNA, the CDR3 is TGCAGTGCTAGCCGGGCTAGCGGGCCCTACAATGAGCAGTTCTTC. It codes for CSASRASGPYNEQFF.

The gene calls are TRBV20-1 and TRBJ2-2, with D unresolved. Trimming pared 1 base from V and 3 bases from J, leaving 6 bases between. Germline V lookup: CDR1 DFQATT, CDR2 SNEGSKA (reference sequence). This CDR3 region has 13 residues. In DNA, the CDR3 is TGCAGTGCTAGAGTGGGTCACACCGGGGAGCTGTTTTTT. It is translated as CSARVGHTGELFF.

This clonotype was picked up a small number of times. V usage is TRBV5-5 and J usage is TRBJ2-7, with D possibly being TRBD1 or TRBD2 (5 bases each). This CDR3 region has 15 residues. V was cut by 4 bases and J by 5 bases, with 19 bases left in between. Germline CDR1 reads SGHKS; CDR2 reads YYEKEE (reference sequence). CDR3 DNA: TGTGCCAGCAGCCTCTCCCGTAGCGACAGAAACGAGCAGTACTTC. Protein product: CASSLSRSDRNEQYF. Drawing the rest from reference TRBV5-5 and TRBJ2-7, the complete variable domain is DAGVTQSPTHLIKTRGQQVTLRCSPISGHKSVSWYQQVLGQGPQFIFQYYEKEERGRGNFPDRFSARQFPNYSSELNVNALLLGDSALYLCASSLSRSDRNEQYFGPGTRLTVT.

The chain is built from TRBV20-1 and TRBJ2-7, with no clear D. Trimming pared 8 bases from V and 0 bases from J, leaving 11 bases between. Germline-derived CDR1 and CDR2 are DFQATT and SNEGSKA (reference sequence). The CDR3 is 12 residues long. In DNA form, the CDR3 reads TGCAGTTCCATTTACAGCTCCTACGAGCAGTACTTC. Its translation is CSSIYSSYEQYF.

This clonotype was observed a few times. This sequence joins TRBV2 and TRBJ2-3; TRBD1 agrees at 8 bases. Per the germline V gene, CDR1 is SNHLY and CDR2 is FYNNEI. CDR3 length equals 15 residues. V shed 6 bases and J 4 bases; nucleotides not matched to a gene: 9. For the CDR3, the DNA is TGTGCCAGCAGCAAGCAGAAACAGGGGGCAGATACGCAGTATTTT. Protein sequence: CASSKQKQGADTQYF.

The chain joins TRBV11-2 to TRBJ2-3, with 10 nucleotides matching TRBD2. J lost 1 base, V lost 1 base, and 8 bases had no gene match. The CDR3 spans 18 residues. Per the germline V gene, CDR1 is SGHAT and CDR2 is FQNNGV. The DNA of the CDR3 is TGTGCCAGCAGCTTAGTTTCCAGCGGGAGGGCCGGCACAGATACGCAGTATTTT. This codes for CASSLVSSGRAGTDTQYF.

This clonotype was counted between two and nine times. DNA of the CDR3: TGTGCCACCAGCAGAGAAAACCCAAAGCTCTCCGAGCAGTACTTC. Protein product: CATSRENPKLSEQYF. The rearrangement uses TRBV15 and TRBJ2-7; D unclear. The CDR3 is 15 residues long. The ends were cut back, 0 bases at V and 6 bases at J, with 15 bases in the middle. The germline gives CDR1 LNHNV, CDR2 YYDKDF (reference sequence).

The chain recombines TRBV6-1 with TRBJ2-7; D might be TRBD1 (6 bases). Germline V lookup: CDR1 MNHNS, CDR2 SASEGT. Trimming shortened V by 6 bases and J by 3 bases, and 12 bases separated the two germline ends. The CDR3 spans 13 residues. CDR3 nucleotides: TGTGCCAGCAGGGGGGCAGGGGTCTACGAGCAGTACTTC. It is translated as CASRGAGVYEQYF.

The rearrangement joins TRBV19 to TRBJ1-1; D is uncertain. The CDR3 length is 15 residues. The V gene lost 1 base and the J gene lost 1 base, with 10 bases spanning the gap. The germline V gene has CDR1 LNHDA and CDR2 SQIVND (reference sequence). The CDR3: CASSIVGLKNTEAFF. The CDR3 nucleotides are TGTGCCAGTAGTATAGTCGGACTAAAGAACACTGAAGCTTTCTTT.

V gene TRBV4-1 combines with J gene TRBJ2-2; no firm D call. The CDR3 runs to 13 residues. Germline lookup yields CDR1 MGHRA and CDR2 YSYEKL. With 3 bases removed from V and 6 bases from J, the gap between germline ends came to 8 bases. The CDR3 bases are TGCGCCAGCAGCCAGGAAAGGGCCGGGGAGCTGTTTTTT. This encodes CASSQERAGELFF.

The chain has TRBV4-3 and TRBJ2-1; TRBD2 matches 13 bases. CDR1 LGHNA and CDR2 YSLEER come from the germline V gene. The CDR3 has 19 residues. Trimming cost V 0 bases and J 0 bases; bases outside gene matches: 5. The CDR3 DNA reads as TGCGCCAGCAGCCAAGATGGGACTAGCGGGGCTAGCTCCTACAATGAGCAGTTCTTC. Residues: CASSQDGTSGASSYNEQFF.

This clonotype has only a few counts. The chain carries TRBV9 and TRBJ2-7; possibly TRBD1 or TRBD2 for D (6 bases each). The CDR3 spans 17 residues. CDR1 and CDR2 from the germline V gene are SGDLS and YYNGEE. The V and J ends lost 0 bases and 3 bases respectively, with 19 bases between them. CDR3 protein: CASSVDDRGQWNYEQYF. For the CDR3, the DNA is TGTGCCAGCAGCGTAGACGATCGGGGGCAATGGAACTACGAGCAGTACTTC. Filled out from reference TRBV9 and TRBJ2-7, the complete variable domain reads DSGVTQTPKHLITATGQRVTLRCSPRSGDLSVYWYQQSLDQGLQFLIQYYNGEERAKGNILERFSAQQFPDLHSELNLSSLELGDSALYFCASSVDDRGQWNYEQYFGPGTRLTVT.